The present TCR beta chain was sequenced within a study of siplizumab effects on memory and regulatory T cells. Looked up from germline, CDR1 is SGDLS and CDR2 is YYNGEE. With 3 bases clipped from V and 1 base from J, the junction kept 5 bases outside the gene matches. This CDR3 is built from 15 residues. Using immunoSEQ multiplex PCR, the repertoire was profiled, and TCRdb retains in-frame clones only, with some absent. This sample carries 9,500 to 11,000 clones, 43% of them seen once, and the ten largest clones take about 10%. By frequency in the sample, this clone is medium-sized (0.01 to 0.1%). As yet, its antigen is unknown. The cells of the mixed lymphocyte reaction underwent an approximately 6-day coculture at 37°C.

This chain connects TRBV9 to TRBJ2-3; 7 bases fit TRBD2. The sample taken for sequencing was CFSE-low (dividing) CD8+ T cells sorted from an allogeneic mixed lymphocyte reaction. This clonotype originated in a human donor in good health; the cells came from an allogeneic mixed lymphocyte reaction. The CDR3 DNA follows: TGTGCCAGCAGCGCCAGCGGGGTGGGCACAGATACGCAGTATTTT. It is translated as CASSASGVGTDTQYF.